The clone carrying this T cell receptor beta chain was found many times. These data originate in a study of tumor and adjacent non-tumor tissue in lung cancer. No cell sorting was done before RNA was extracted from the tissue. This CDR3 region has 14 residues. Trimming took 7 bases from V and 5 from J, leaving 17 bases between them. The germline CDR1 and CDR2 sequences are SQVTM and ANQGSEA. A modified ARM-PCR protocol with three rounds of nested PCR amplified TCRbeta. Each CDR3 protein is one row after TCRdb ran MiXCR on the multiplex PCR reads. The table records about 93,000 distinct CDR3 sequences, around two thirds of them present only once.

The clonotype comes from a man in his 70s with non-small cell lung cancer. The genes are TRBV29-1 and TRBJ1-4; D is unclear. The sequencing input was lung tumor tissue. The CDR3 sequence is CSAVGDGYNEKLFF. In DNA form, the CDR3 reads TGCAGCGCGGTGGGCGACGGATACAATGAAAAACTGTTTTTT.